The 5 T cell receptor beta chains presented below share a single source sample, sequenced in a study of T cell repertoires in cytomegalovirus infection. TCRdb independently ran MiXCR on the reads; one entry per CDR3 protein. The sample records approximately 110,000 distinct CDR3 sequences, around 10% being singletons. Antigens for these TCRs are unknown. The sequencing input was PBMCs, sequenced either directly or after in vitro stimulation (not recorded which). These receptor sequences come from a human donor in good health (CMV status not recorded). Some clones in this sample may be carry-over from other donors' samples.

The chain has TRBV28 and TRBJ2-1; D unclear. The length of the CDR3 is 12 residues. V was clipped by 6 bases and J by 13 bases, with 16 bases between them. CDR1 and CDR2 (germline): MDHEN, SYDVKM. This chain's CDR3 is CASRATLERQFF. The CDR3 DNA sequence: TGTGCCAGCAGGGCGACTTTAGAACGTCAGTTCTTC. Complete variable domain (other parts from reference TRBV28 and TRBJ2-1): DVKVTQSSRYLVKRTGEKVFLECVQDMDHENMFWYRQDPGLGLRLIYFSYDVKMKEKGDIPEGYSVSREKKERFSLILESASTNQTSMYLCASRATLERQFFGPGTRLTVL.

Concerning this clonotype itself: A much bigger clone sits one base away, suggesting this may be a read error. The chain links TRBV7-3 to TRBJ2-7; no firm D call. The CDR3 contains 12 residues. CDR1 and CDR2 (germline): SGHTA, FQGTGA. Trimming removed 5 bases from V and 5 bases from J, with 10 bases in between. Written as DNA, the CDR3 is TGTGCCAGCAGCGCTGGGCGAAACGAGCAGTACTTC. Translation: CASSAGRNEQYF.

This clonotype was observed a handful of times. The rearrangement uses TRBV28 and TRBJ1-2, with D maybe TRBD1 (5 bases). Germline CDR1 is MDHEN and CDR2 is SYDVKM. CDR3 length: 15 residues. The V and J ends lost 11 bases and 4 bases respectively, with 23 bases between them. The CDR3 bases are TGTGCCGTTTCTTTGGCGACAGTCGCCTTCTATGGCTACACCTTC. It specifies CAVSLATVAFYGYTF.

This clonotype was picked up many times. The genes are TRBV4-1 and TRBJ1-4; 9 bases match TRBD1. V shed 4 bases, J shed 8 bases, and the junction held 8 bases outside the gene matches. Germline V lookup: CDR1 MGHRA, CDR2 YSYEKL. CDR3 length: 15 residues. Written as DNA, the CDR3 is TGCGCCAGCAGCCCCCGACAGGGGGTAAGGGAAAAACTGTTTTTT. This sequence encodes CASSPRQGVREKLFF.

This clonotype was detected ten times or more. This sequence joins TRBV7-2 and TRBJ2-7, with 7 bases lining up with TRBD2. With V trimmed by 5 bases and J by 0 bases, 7 bases remained unmatched. The germline gives CDR1 SGHTA, CDR2 FQGNSA. This CDR3 has 15 residues. CDR3 loop: CASSNPGTTSYEQYV. Written as DNA, the CDR3 is TGTGCCAGCAGCAATCCCGGGACTACCTCCTACGAGCAGTACGTC.